This T cell receptor (beta chain) was sequenced in a study of shared clonotypes between healthy human individuals (dated by TCRdb to the early 2020s). Background for the entire study: A few men and a couple of women, aged 18 to 49 years, made up the cohort. Libraries were prepared and TCR repertoires were sequenced by different laboratories using diverse techniques, in order to increase sequencing depth and limit assay-specific biases. Each donor's leukapheresis produced roughly between roughly 0.85 and 10 billion PBMCs. Blood TCR repertoires of a handful of healthy adults were deeply sequenced to estimate repertoire size and the extent of clonotype sharing between individuals. General conclusions and limits of the study: The small number of donors limited the genetic and exposure-history diversity represented. Pairwise subsampling indicated that sequencing depth was expected to affect the degree of clonotype sharing among donors. Only blood was sampled, and tissue TCR repertoires likely differ from those in blood.

Using the deep immunoSEQ assay, multiplex PCR amplified TCR CDR3 regions from genomic DNA. Genomic DNA extracted from each cell subset was distributed evenly over all wells of several immunoSEQ 96-well plates, and each plate served as one replicate. For unsorted PBMC, roughly 0.3 ug of genomic DNA, equivalent to around 30,000 T cell genomes, went into each replicate PCR. Unsorted PBMC genomic DNA was sequenced across ten immunoSEQ deep assay plates. Purified libraries were quantified with a Qubit 3.0 fluorometer, sized on a Bioanalyzer 2100, and re-quantified with the KAPA Library Quantification kit. Each immunoSEQ 96-well plate was sequenced on its own single-read 150-cycle Illumina NextSeq 550 flow cell. Per the original workflow: Because the immunoSEQ output included only junctional sequences and no quality scores, the filtering could not be the same as the filtering used for full-length reads. To assign V/J genes and CDR3, sequences were annotated against IMGT germline references using PyIR, a Python wrapper for IgBLAST v1.9. Any read was removed if the V/J assignment was weak (E-value above 1e-6), the CDR3 was missing, or the read contained stop codons, out-of-frame junctions, or ambiguous translated residues. A V3J clonotype was defined by an identical inferred V gene, J gene, and CDR3 amino acid sequence. To compute the percentage overlap between repertoires, the number of shared unique clonotypes was divided by the size of the smaller repertoire. RTK rarefaction, the Chao1 estimator, and Recon v2.1 estimates of unobserved clonotypes were used to assess repertoire richness. The source is immuneACCESS, and TCRdb retained only in-frame sequences with V and J called. Part of the clones is not carried over; for the studies checked, unresolved V genes explain less than half of this, and the remainder is unexplained. The D gene and trimming were derived from the DNA, and the V and J assignments and clone size from that table. This sample is represented by 400,000 to 500,000 clones; roughly 85% of them were singletons. The ten largest clones represent 10% to 15% of the sample.

As regards this clone: The target of this receptor is not known. Per-nucleotide qualities are absent, and no much larger clonotype sits a single base away.

There are 13 amino acids in the CDR3, from cysteine to phenylalanine inclusive. The CDR3 DNA has 39 bases and is translated from base 1. In the germline V gene, CDR1 corresponds to LGHNA and CDR2 to YSLEER. V loses 4 bases, J loses 5 bases, and the germline ends lie 11 bases apart. Healthy HIV-negative adults with no recently reported acute infections or vaccinations were included as donors. Every donor was a Caucasian adult living in Nashville, Tennessee, USA. In the unsorted samples, roughly 90 million PBMCs were counted, and genomic DNA was extracted using the QIAamp DNA Blood Mini kit. Blood was obtained by leukapheresis, after which PBMCs were separated by Ficoll-Histopaque density gradient centrifugation and cryopreserved in liquid nitrogen vapor phase.

The sequence was obtained from a woman in her forties in good health. Some clones in this sample may be carry-over from other donors' samples. Sequenced: PBMCs. The chain is assembled from TRBV4-3 and TRBJ1-1, with no D gene named confidently. The DNA reads TGCGCCAGCAGCCTATCCCGGGGAACTGAAGCTTTCTTT. This codes for CASSLSRGTEAFF.